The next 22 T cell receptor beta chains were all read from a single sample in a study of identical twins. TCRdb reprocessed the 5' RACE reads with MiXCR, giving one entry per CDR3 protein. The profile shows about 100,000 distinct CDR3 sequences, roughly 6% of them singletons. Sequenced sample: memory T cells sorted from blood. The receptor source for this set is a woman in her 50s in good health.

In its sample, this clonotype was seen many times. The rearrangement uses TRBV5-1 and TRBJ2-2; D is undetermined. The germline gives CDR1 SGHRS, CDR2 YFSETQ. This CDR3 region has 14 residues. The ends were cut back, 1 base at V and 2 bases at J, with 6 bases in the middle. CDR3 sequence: CASSLLSNTGELFF. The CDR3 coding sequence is TGCGCCAGCAGCTTGCTTTCTAACACCGGGGAGCTGTTTTTT.

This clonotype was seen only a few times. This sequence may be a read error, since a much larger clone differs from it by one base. The CDR3 bases are TGTGCCAGCAGCTTAGCTCCAGGGGGGGACTATGGCTACCCCTTC. It codes for CASSLAPGGDYGYPF. The V gene is TRBV7-2, the J gene TRBJ1-2, with TRBD1 identical over 7 bases. Germline CDR1 is SGHTA and CDR2 is FQGNSA. The CDR3 has 15 residues.

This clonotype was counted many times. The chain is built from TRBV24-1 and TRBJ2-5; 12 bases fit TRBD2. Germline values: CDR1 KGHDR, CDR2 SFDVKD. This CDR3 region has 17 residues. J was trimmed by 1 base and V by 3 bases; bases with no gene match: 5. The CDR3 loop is CATSDAGLAGFQETQYF. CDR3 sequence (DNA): TGTGCCACCAGTGATGCCGGACTAGCGGGGTTCCAAGAGACCCAGTACTTC.

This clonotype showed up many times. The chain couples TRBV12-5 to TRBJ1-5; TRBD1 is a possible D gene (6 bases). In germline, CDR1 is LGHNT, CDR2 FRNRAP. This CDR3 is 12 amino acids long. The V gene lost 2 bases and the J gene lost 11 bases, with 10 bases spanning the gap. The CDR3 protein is CASGLLRGAQHF. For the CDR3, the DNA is TGTGCTAGTGGTTTGCTTAGGGGGGCCCAGCATTTT.

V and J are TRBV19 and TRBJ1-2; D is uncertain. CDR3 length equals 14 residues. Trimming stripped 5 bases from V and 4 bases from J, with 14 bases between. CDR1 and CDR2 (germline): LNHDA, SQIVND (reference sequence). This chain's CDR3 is CASSSLDGFYGYTF. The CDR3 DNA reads TGTGCCAGTAGTTCCCTGGACGGGTTCTATGGCTACACCTTC.

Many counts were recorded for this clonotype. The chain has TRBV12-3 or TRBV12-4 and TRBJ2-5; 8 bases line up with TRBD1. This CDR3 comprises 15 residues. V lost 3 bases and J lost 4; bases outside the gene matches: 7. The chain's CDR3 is CASSLVQGAGETQYF. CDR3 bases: TGTGCCAGCAGTTTGGTTCAGGGGGCAGGAGAGACCCAGTACTTC.

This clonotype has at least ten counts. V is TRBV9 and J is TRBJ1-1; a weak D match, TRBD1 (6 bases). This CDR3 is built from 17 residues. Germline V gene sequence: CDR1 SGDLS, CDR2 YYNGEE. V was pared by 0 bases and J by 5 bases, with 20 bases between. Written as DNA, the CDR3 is TGTGCCAGCAGCGTAGGGGGGTCGGGGGGCCCCGGGACTGAAGCTTTCTTT. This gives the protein CASSVGGSGGPGTEAFF. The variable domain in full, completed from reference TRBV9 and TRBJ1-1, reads DSGVTQTPKHLITATGQRVTLRCSPRSGDLSVYWYQQSLDQGLQFLIQYYNGEERAKGNILERFSAQQFPDLHSELNLSSLELGDSALYFCASSVGGSGGPGTEAFFGQGTRLTVV.

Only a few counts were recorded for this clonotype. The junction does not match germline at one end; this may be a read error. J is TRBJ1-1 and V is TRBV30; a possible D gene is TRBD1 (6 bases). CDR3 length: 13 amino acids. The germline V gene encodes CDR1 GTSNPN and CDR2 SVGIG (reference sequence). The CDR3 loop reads CAWFRGQVTEVFF. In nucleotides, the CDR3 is TGTGCCTGGTTCCGGGGGCAGGTCACTGAAGTTTTCTTT.

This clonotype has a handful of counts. The CDR3 spells CASSLQGRVYGYTF. CDR3 nucleotides: TGTGCCAGCAGCTTGCAGGGGAGAGTCTATGGCTACACCTTC. The rearrangement uses TRBV5-6 and TRBJ1-2; D possibly corresponds to TRBD1 (6 bases). Trimming left V 1 base short and J 4 bases short, with 11 bases between. The CDR3 length is 14 residues. Germline V gene data show CDR1 as SGHDT and CDR2 as YYEEEE. Full variable domain (outside the CDR3, taken from reference TRBV5-6 and TRBJ1-2): DAGVTQSPTHLIKTRGQQVTLRCSPKSGHDTVSWYQQALGQGPQFIFQYYEEEERQRGNFPDRFSGHQFPNYSSELNVNALLLGDSALYLCASSLQGRVYGYTFGSGTRLTVV.

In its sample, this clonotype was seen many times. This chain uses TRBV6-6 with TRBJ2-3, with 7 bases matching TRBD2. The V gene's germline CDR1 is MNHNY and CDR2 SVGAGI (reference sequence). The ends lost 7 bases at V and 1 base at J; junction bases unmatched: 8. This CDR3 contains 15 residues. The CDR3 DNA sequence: TGTGCCAGCACTGAGGGAGGGCCGGGCACAGATACGCAGTATTTT. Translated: CASTEGGPGTDTQYF.

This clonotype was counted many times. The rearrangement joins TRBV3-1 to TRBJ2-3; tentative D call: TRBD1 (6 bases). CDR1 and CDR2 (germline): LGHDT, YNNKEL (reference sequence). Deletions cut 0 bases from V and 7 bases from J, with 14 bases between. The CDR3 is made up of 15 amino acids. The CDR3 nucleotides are TGTGCCAGCAGCCAAGATGGCAGGGGAGCGCATACGCAGTATTTT. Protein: CASSQDGRGAHTQYF.

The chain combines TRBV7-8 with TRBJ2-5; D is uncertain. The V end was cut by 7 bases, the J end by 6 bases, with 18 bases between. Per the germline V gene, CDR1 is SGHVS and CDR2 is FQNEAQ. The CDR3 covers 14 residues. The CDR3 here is CASKAGVSGKTQYF. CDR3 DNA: TGTGCCAGCAAAGCTGGCGTTTCTGGGAAGACCCAGTACTTC.

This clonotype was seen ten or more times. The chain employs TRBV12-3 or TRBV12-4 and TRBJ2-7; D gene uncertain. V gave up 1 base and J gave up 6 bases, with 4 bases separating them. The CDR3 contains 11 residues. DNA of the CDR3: TGTGCCAGCAGTTTAGTTGCCGAGCAGTACTTC. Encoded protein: CASSLVAEQYF.

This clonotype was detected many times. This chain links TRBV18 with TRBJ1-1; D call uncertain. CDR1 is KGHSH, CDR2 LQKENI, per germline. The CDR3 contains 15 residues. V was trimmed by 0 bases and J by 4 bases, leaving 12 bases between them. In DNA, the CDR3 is TGTGCCAGCTCACCACCGTATGCACCGGGCACTGAAGCTTTCTTT. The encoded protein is CASSPPYAPGTEAFF.

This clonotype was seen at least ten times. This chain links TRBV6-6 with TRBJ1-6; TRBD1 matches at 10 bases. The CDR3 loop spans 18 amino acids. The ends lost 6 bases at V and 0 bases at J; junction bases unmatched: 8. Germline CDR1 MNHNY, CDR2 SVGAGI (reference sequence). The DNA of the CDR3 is TGTGCCAGCAGCGACAGGGGGCTATCTCTCTCCTATAATTCACCCCTCCACTTT. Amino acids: CASSDRGLSLSYNSPLHF.

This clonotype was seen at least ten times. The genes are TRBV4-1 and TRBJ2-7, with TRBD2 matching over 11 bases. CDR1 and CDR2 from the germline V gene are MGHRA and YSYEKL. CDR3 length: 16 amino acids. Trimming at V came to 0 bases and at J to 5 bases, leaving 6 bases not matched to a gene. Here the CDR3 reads CASSQDASGRRNEQYF. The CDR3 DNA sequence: TGCGCCAGCAGCCAAGATGCTAGCGGGAGGAGGAACGAGCAGTACTTC.

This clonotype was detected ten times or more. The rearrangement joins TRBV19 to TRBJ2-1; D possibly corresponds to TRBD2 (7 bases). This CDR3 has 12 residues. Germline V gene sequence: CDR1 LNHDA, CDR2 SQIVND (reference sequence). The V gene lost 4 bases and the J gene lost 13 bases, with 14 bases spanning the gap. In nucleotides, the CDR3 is TGTGCCAGTAGTAATCGGGGGGCGGATCAGTTCTTC. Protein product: CASSNRGADQFF.

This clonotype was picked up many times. The CDR3 nucleotides read TGCGCCAGCAGCTTGGAAGGGGACTACTCCTACGAGCAGTACGTC. Protein product: CASSLEGDYSYEQYV. The chain couples TRBV5-1 to TRBJ2-7, with 7 bases matching TRBD2. CDR1 SGHRS and CDR2 YFSETQ come from the germline V gene. The CDR3 runs 15 residues. With V trimmed by 0 bases and J by 0 bases, 3 bases remained unmatched.

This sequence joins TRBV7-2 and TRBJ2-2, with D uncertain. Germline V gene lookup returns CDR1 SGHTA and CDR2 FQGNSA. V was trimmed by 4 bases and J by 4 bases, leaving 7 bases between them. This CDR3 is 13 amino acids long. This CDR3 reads CASSSAVTGELFF. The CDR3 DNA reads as TGTGCCAGCAGCTCTGCAGTCACCGGGGAGCTGTTTTTT.

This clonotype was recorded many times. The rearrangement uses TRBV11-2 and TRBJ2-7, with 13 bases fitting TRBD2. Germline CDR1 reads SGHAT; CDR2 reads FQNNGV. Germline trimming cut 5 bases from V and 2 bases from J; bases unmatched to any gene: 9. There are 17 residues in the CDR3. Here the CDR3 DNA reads TGTGCCAGCAGCATCGGGACTAGCGGGACCGCCGCCTACGAGCAGTACTTC. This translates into CASSIGTSGTAAYEQYF.

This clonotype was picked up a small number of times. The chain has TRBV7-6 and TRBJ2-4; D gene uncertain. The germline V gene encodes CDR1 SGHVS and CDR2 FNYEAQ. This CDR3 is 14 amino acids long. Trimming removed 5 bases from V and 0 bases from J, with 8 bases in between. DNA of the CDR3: TGTGCCAGCAGCCCGCTGGGAGCCAAAAACATTCAGTACTTC. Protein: CASSPLGAKNIQYF. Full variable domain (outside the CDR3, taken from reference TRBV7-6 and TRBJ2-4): GAGVSQSPRYKVTKRGQDVALRCDPISGHVSLYWYRQALGQGPEFLTYFNYEAQQDKSGLPNDRFSAERPEGSISTLTIQRTEQRDSAMYRCASSPLGAKNIQYFGAGTRLSVL.

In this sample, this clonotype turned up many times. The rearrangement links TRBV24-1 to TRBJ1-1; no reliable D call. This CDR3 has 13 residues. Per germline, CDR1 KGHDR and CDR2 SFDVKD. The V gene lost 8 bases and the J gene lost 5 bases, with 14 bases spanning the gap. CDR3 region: CATKGGGKTEAFF. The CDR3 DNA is TGTGCCACCAAGGGCGGAGGGAAGACTGAAGCTTTCTTT.